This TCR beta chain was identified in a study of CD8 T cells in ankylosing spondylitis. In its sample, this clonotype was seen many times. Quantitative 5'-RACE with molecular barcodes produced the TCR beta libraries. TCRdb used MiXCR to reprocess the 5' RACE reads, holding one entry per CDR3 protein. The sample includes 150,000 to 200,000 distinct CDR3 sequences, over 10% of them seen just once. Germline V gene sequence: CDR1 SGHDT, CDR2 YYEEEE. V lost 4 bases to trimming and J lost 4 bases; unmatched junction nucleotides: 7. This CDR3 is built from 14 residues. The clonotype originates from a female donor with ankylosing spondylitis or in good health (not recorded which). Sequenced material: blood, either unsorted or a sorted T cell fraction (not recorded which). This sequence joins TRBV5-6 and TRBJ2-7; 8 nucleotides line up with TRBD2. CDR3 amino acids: CASSTTAGGYEQYF. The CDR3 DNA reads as TGTGCCAGCAGCACTACGGCGGGAGGTTACGAGCAGTACTTC.